Each of the 10 T cell receptor beta chains below was sequenced from the same sample in a study of shared clonotypes between healthy human individuals. Some clones are missing from TCRdb's copy, which holds only in-frame ones; the method was immunoSEQ multiplex PCR. The top ten hold about 1.5% of the sample, which has some 1 million clones, roughly 75% seen once. The sequenced material came from memory CD4+ T cells sorted from blood. Described subset: CD45RA-negative fraction. These receptors came from a young man in good health.

This chain uses TRBV5-1 with TRBJ1-5; TRBD1 matches 7 bases. The germline V gene has CDR1 SGHRS and CDR2 YFSETQ. The V gene end was trimmed by 7 bases and the J gene end by 4 bases; junction bases not matched to a gene: 11. The CDR3 is 15 amino acids. CDR3 sequence: CASRRDRRLNQPQHF. CDR3 DNA: TGCGCCAGCCGACGGGACAGACGACTAAATCAGCCCCAGCATTTT.

This clone is a singleton in its sample. The chain has TRBV5-1 and TRBJ1-3; 7 bases align to TRBD1. CDR1 SGHRS and CDR2 YFSETQ come from the germline V gene. The V and J ends lost 0 bases and 2 bases, in that order; junction bases with no gene match: 8. This CDR3 has 17 amino acids. The DNA of the CDR3 is TGCGCCAGCAGCTTGGACGGGCAGGGGGTGGCTGGAAACACCATATATTTT. Protein sequence: CASSLDGQGVAGNTIYF. Supplemented by reference TRBV5-1 and TRBJ1-3, the full variable domain reads KAGVTQTPRYLIKTRGQQVTLSCSPISGHRSVSWYQQTPGQGLQFLFEYFSETQRNKGNFPGRFSGRQFSNSRSEMNVSTLELGDSALYLCASSLDGQGVAGNTIYFGEGSWLTVV.

V gene TRBV5-4 combines with J gene TRBJ1-3, with 10 bases that match TRBD1. The CDR3 loop spans 15 amino acids. The V segment lost 4 bases and the J segment 4 bases; nucleotides outside the gene matches: 5. Germline assignment: CDR1 SGHNT and CDR2 YYREEE (reference sequence). DNA for the CDR3: TGTGCCAGCAGCCCGGGACAGGGGTGGGGAAACACCATATATTTT. Translated, it gives CASSPGQGWGNTIYF. Combining the CDR3 with reference TRBV5-4 and TRBJ1-3 gives the whole variable domain ETGVTQSPTHLIKTRGQQVTLRCSSQSGHNTVSWYQQALGQGPQFIFQYYREEENGRGNFPPRFSGLQFPNYSSELNVNALELDDSALYLCASSPGQGWGNTIYFGEGSWLTVV.

The gene calls are TRBV7-2 and TRBJ2-4, with D uncertain. The CDR3 length is 15 residues. The ends were cut back, 4 bases at V and 8 bases at J, with 18 bases in the middle. Germline lookup yields CDR1 SGHTA and CDR2 FQGNSA. The CDR3, as DNA: TGTGCCAGCAGCTCCGCCGCGGTTGGGATAGACATTCAGTACTTC. Translation gives CASSSAAVGIDIQYF.

In this sample, this clone turned up once. This chain connects TRBV5-6 to TRBJ2-1; 7 positions agree with TRBD1. From germline, CDR1 is SGHDT and CDR2 YYEEEE. This CDR3 is 14 amino acids long. V was clipped by 4 bases and J by 4 bases; unmatched bases: 5. This CDR3 is CASSPGQFYNEQFF. The CDR3 bases are TGTGCCAGCAGCCCGGGACAGTTTTACAATGAGCAGTTCTTC.

V is TRBV5-1 and J is TRBJ2-3; D possibly corresponds to TRBD2 (5 bases). The CDR3 totals 16 residues. Between the trimmed V and J ends, which lost 5 bases and 1 base, there was a span of 17 bases. Germline assignment: CDR1 SGHRS and CDR2 YFSETQ. Here the CDR3 reads CASRRTLALGTDTQYF. The CDR3 DNA follows: TGCGCCAGCAGAAGGACTTTGGCGCTGGGCACAGATACGCAGTATTTT.

The J gene is TRBJ2-3, the V gene TRBV9, with D possibly matching TRBD2 (6 bases). The CDR3 is 16 residues long. In germline, CDR1 is SGDLS, CDR2 YYNGEE. The ends were cut back, 4 bases at V and 1 base at J, with 16 bases in the middle. CDR3: CASSQTVGGGTDTQYF. In DNA, the CDR3 is TGTGCCAGCAGCCAGACGGTGGGCGGGGGCACAGATACGCAGTATTTT.

Written as DNA, the CDR3 is TGCGCCAGCAGCCTCGACAGGGTATATGAGCAGTTCTTC. Residues: CASSLDRVYEQFF. The chain couples TRBV4-3 to TRBJ2-1, with 7 bases aligning to TRBD1. The CDR3 spans 13 residues. V was clipped by 4 bases and J by 8 bases; unmatched bases: 5. Germline V gives CDR1 LGHNA, CDR2 YSLEER.

This clone was picked up one time. The chain employs TRBV27 and TRBJ2-7; D is possibly TRBD1 (6 bases). CDR3 length equals 14 residues. V was clipped by 3 bases and J by 0 bases, with 9 bases between them. Germline CDR1 and CDR2: MNHEY and SMNVEV (reference sequence). CDR3 residues: CASSFLDSSYEQYF. The CDR3 coding sequence is TGTGCCAGCAGTTTTTTGGACAGCTCCTACGAGCAGTACTTC.

The chain joins TRBV7-9 to TRBJ2-2; D gene ambiguous. Looked up from germline, CDR1 is SEHNR and CDR2 is FQNEAQ (reference sequence). The CDR3 consists of 16 residues. Trimming left V 5 bases short and J 0 bases short, with 13 bases between. In DNA, the CDR3 is TGTGCCAGCAGCCCCGTCGGGCGAGCGAACACCGGGGAGCTGTTTTTT. Its protein is CASSPVGRANTGELFF.